This note documents a single T cell receptor (beta chain) sequence. What it binds is not known. Libraries were prepared by immunoSEQ multiplex PCR; TCRdb keeps only in-frame clonotypes and omits some of them. This sample has hundreds of thousands of clones, with 89% found just once. This record belongs to a study of Ad26.COV2.S vaccination and SARS-CoV-2 variants. General study points: The TCR breadth and depth analyses may have understated or missed part of the total T cell responses.

V was pared by 2 bases and J by 8 bases, with 6 bases of the junction left unmatched. Looked up from germline, CDR1 is SGHRS and CDR2 is YFSETQ. The CDR3 is made up of 14 amino acids. The treatment here: approximately 18 received Ad26.COV2.S at low or high dose, single or two shots; five or six received placebo; per-sample allocation not given. Day 63 following the first vaccine or placebo injection was when the samples were taken. Participants' vaccine, an Ad26 vector, delivered Wuhan-strain SARS-CoV-2 spike. The V and J genes are TRBV5-1 and TRBJ1-4; TRBD1 matches at 7 bases. The sample here was peripheral blood, taken in a trial of Ad26.COV2.S vaccine versus placebo. The source is a person between 18 and 65 years old who received the Ad26.COV2.S COVID-19 vaccine or a placebo. CDR3 in amino acids: CASSFGPGGEKLFF. CDR3 DNA sequence: TGCGCCAGCAGCTTTGGCCCAGGGGGGGAAAAACTGTTTTTT.